The 17 T cell receptor beta chains below come from one sample, sequenced in a study of CD8 T cells in ankylosing spondylitis. Overall study findings and caveats: Fewer than 10 highly homologous variants formed a TCR beta motif that appeared characteristic of ankylosing spondylitis blood.

Their antigens are not known. One entry per CDR3 protein results from TCRdb running MiXCR on the 5' RACE reads. Of some 450,000 distinct CDR3 sequences listed, roughly 17% are singletons. The specimen was blood, either unsorted or a sorted T cell fraction (not recorded which). Every receptor here comes from a male donor with ankylosing spondylitis.

This clonotype was found a few times. The chain employs TRBV7-3 and TRBJ2-2; the match to TRBD2 covers 7 bases. Losses at the gene ends were 5 bases for V and 3 bases for J; bases not matched to a gene: 21. The germline V gene encodes CDR1 SGHTA and CDR2 FQGTGA. The CDR3 sequence is 20 residues long. The CDR3 region is CASSPTTSSLVFSHTGELFF. The CDR3 DNA sequence: TGTGCCAGCAGCCCCACGACTAGCTCCCTAGTTTTCTCGCACACCGGGGAGCTGTTTTTT.

The chain is built from TRBV27 and TRBJ1-1, with a tentative D call TRBD1 (6 bases). The CDR3 runs to 14 residues. Germline CDR1 and CDR2: MNHEY and SMNVEV (reference sequence). V was shortened by 5 bases and J by 6 bases, with 16 bases between the two germline ends. CDR3 amino acids: CASSNNRVYAEAFF. The CDR3 DNA follows: TGTGCCAGCAGTAATAACAGGGTATACGCTGAAGCTTTCTTT.

The chain has TRBV6-1 and TRBJ2-7, with D hard to call. There are 13 residues in the CDR3. Germline values: CDR1 MNHNS, CDR2 SASEGT. Trimming pared 6 bases from V and 7 bases from J, leaving 16 bases between. The CDR3 DNA reads TGTGCCAGCAGGTCGGTGACTCACCGGGAGCAGTACTTC. Protein sequence: CASRSVTHREQYF.

This clonotype was seen only a few times. V gene TRBV4-2 combines with J gene TRBJ2-7, with TRBD1 as a possible D gene (6 bases). The CDR3 sequence is 13 residues long. Per germline, CDR1 LGHNA and CDR2 YNFKEQ. Trimming took off 1 base at V and 7 bases at J, with 11 bases between the two ends. The CDR3 reads CASSQGTAMEQYF. In nucleotides, the CDR3 is TGTGCCAGCAGCCAAGGGACAGCCATGGAGCAGTACTTC.

The CDR3 DNA sequence: TGCGCCAGCAGCTTGGTACCAGGGGTTGAAGCTTTCTTT. This sequence encodes CASSLVPGVEAFF. This chain links TRBV5-1 with TRBJ1-1, with D possibly TRBD1 on 6 matching bases. Germline values: CDR1 SGHRS, CDR2 YFSETQ. Trimming removed 0 bases at V and 7 bases at J, with 10 bases between. The CDR3 consists of 13 residues.

This clonotype was counted a few times. The gene calls are TRBV10-3 and TRBJ2-1; no clear D gene. CDR1 is ENHRY and CDR2 is SYGVKD in the germline V gene. The CDR3 runs to 14 residues. V lost 2 bases to trimming and J lost 7 bases, with 12 bases between them. The CDR3 sequence is CAISEQVDANEQFF. In DNA, the CDR3 is TGTGCCATCAGTGAGCAAGTGGACGCTAATGAGCAGTTCTTC.

This clonotype has more than one count but fewer than ten. The chain has TRBV5-1 and TRBJ2-2, with TRBD2 identical over 11 bases. Germline loops: CDR1 SGHRS, CDR2 YFSETQ. The J segment lost 2 bases and the V segment lost 1 base, leaving 7 bases of the junction unmatched. The CDR3 consists of 18 residues. The CDR3 here is CASSLSPSGGTNTGELFF. The CDR3 DNA is TGCGCCAGCAGCTTGTCCCCTAGCGGGGGGACCAACACCGGGGAGCTGTTTTTT.

This clonotype has just a few counts. V is TRBV14 and J is TRBJ1-2, with D tentatively TRBD1 (5 bases). CDR1 SGHDN and CDR2 FVKESK come from the germline V gene. Between the trimmed V and J ends, which lost 0 bases and 2 bases, there was a span of 13 bases. This CDR3 is built from 16 residues. CDR3: CASSQDSGRVNYGYTF. CDR3 sequence (DNA): TGTGCCAGCAGCCAAGACTCGGGCAGGGTAAACTATGGCTACACCTTC.

This clonotype occurred a few times. The chain joins TRBV7-2 to TRBJ2-1; 9 bases are shared with TRBD2. The CDR3 runs 16 residues. The germline gives CDR1 SGHTA, CDR2 FQGNSA. With 5 bases clipped from V and 0 bases from J, the junction kept 5 bases outside the gene matches. CDR3 nucleotides: TGTGCCAGCAGCCGAGCGGGAGGCTTCTCCTACAATGAGCAGTTCTTC. Translation gives CASSRAGGFSYNEQFF.

The CDR3 DNA is TGCAGCGCAGAGACAGGGACGGGGACTGAAGCTTTCTTT. Protein sequence: CSAETGTGTEAFF. The chain is built from TRBV29-1 and TRBJ1-1; 7 nucleotides agree with TRBD1. CDR3 length equals 13 residues. V lost 7 bases, J lost 5 bases, and 10 bases stayed unmatched. Germline values: CDR1 SQVTM, CDR2 ANQGSEA.

This clonotype was seen a handful of times. The chain combines TRBV18 with TRBJ2-2; D gene ambiguous. Germline loops: CDR1 KGHSH, CDR2 LQKENI. CDR3 size: 16 residues. Between the trimmed V and J ends, which lost 2 bases and 0 bases, there was a span of 10 bases. CDR3 DNA sequence: TGTGCCAGCTCACCAGGAGTTATCGCGAACACCGGGGAGCTGTTTTTT. It is translated as CASSPGVIANTGELFF.

The gene calls are TRBV12-3 or TRBV12-4 and TRBJ2-2; D not certain. CDR3 length: 15 residues. V lost 3 bases and J lost 2, with 10 bases in between. CDR3 loop: CASSFVAANTGELFF. CDR3 DNA sequence: TGTGCCAGCAGTTTTGTGGCAGCCAACACCGGGGAGCTGTTTTTT.

Only a few counts were recorded for this clonotype. The chain joins TRBV10-3 to TRBJ2-7, with TRBD2 as a possible D gene (6 bases). CDR3 length equals 14 residues. Per the germline V gene, CDR1 is ENHRY and CDR2 is SYGVKD. V was pared by 7 bases and J by 7 bases, with 20 bases between. CDR3 bases: TGTGCCATCAAAAGGGACTCGACCGGGGGAGAGCAGTACTTC. Translation gives CAIKRDSTGGEQYF.

This clonotype appeared a few times. The genes are TRBV27 and TRBJ1-2; TRBD1 aligns across 7 bases. Germline loops: CDR1 MNHEY, CDR2 SMNVEV (reference sequence). The CDR3 has 15 amino acids. V gave up 4 bases and J gave up 6 bases; unmatched junction bases: 11. CDR3 residues: CASSSNRGIGDGYTF. The CDR3 DNA sequence: TGTGCCAGCAGTTCAAACAGGGGAATAGGAGATGGCTACACCTTC.

The chain couples TRBV28 to TRBJ2-3, with TRBD2 identical over 7 bases. Germline loops: CDR1 MDHEN, CDR2 SYDVKM. This CDR3 region has 14 residues. The J segment lost 0 bases and the V segment lost 7 bases, leaving 4 bases of the junction unmatched. In DNA form, the CDR3 reads TGTGCCAGCAATCCGGGGGGAAGCACAGATACGCAGTATTTT. Its translation is CASNPGGSTDTQYF.

This clonotype was seen a few times. V gene TRBV5-1 combines with J gene TRBJ1-5, with 7 bases identical to TRBD1. J lost 0 bases, V lost 3 bases, and 3 bases had no gene match. Germline CDR1 SGHRS, CDR2 YFSETQ. CDR3 length: 15 residues. DNA of the CDR3: TGCGCCAGCAGCTGGGGGACAGATAGCAATCAGCCCCAGCATTTT. Translating gives CASSWGTDSNQPQHF.

V and J are TRBV20-1 and TRBJ2-1, with a tentative D call TRBD2 (7 bases). V was pared by 0 bases and J by 7 bases, with 22 bases between. Germline V CDR1 and CDR2: DFQATT, SNEGSKA (reference sequence). This CDR3 has 17 amino acids. CDR3 sequence (DNA): TGCAGTGCTAGAGATTCCACAGGGAGGGTGACACGGAATGAGCAGTTCTTC. Its protein is CSARDSTGRVTRNEQFF.